The 8 T cell receptor beta chains presented below share a single source sample, sequenced in a study of T cells expressing NK-cell markers. TCRdb reprocessed the 5' RACE reads and keeps a single row for each CDR3 protein, giving no DNA. The table lists 20,000 or so distinct CDR3 sequences. Source material: blood T cells: a sorted CD56 or NKG2C T cell subset, CD4+ or CD8+ T cells, or bulk PBMC T cells (not recorded which). These receptors originate from a man aged 18-75 years in good health.

This chain uses TRBV12-3 or TRBV12-4 with TRBJ1-1; TCRdb returns TRBD1, unconfirmable since there is no DNA. The CDR3 totals 14 residues. The CDR3 sequence: CASSTGQVGTEAFF.

The chain has TRBV4-2 and TRBJ2-3; checking the TCRdb D call of TRBD1 is not possible without DNA. CDR1 and CDR2 from the germline V gene are LGHNA and YNFKEQ. CDR3 size: 14 residues. CDR3 amino acids: CASSQTGGADTQYF.

The rearrangement joins TRBV24-1 to TRBJ2-3; TCRdb gives TRBD2 as the D gene, but with no DNA this cannot be confirmed. CDR1 and CDR2 (germline): KGHDR, SFDVKD. The CDR3 is 17 amino acids. The CDR3 spells CATSDFRASGMTDTQYF.

The chain recombines TRBV6-1 with TRBJ2-3; TCRdb gives TRBD2 as the D gene, but with no DNA this cannot be confirmed. The CDR3 extends over 17 amino acids. CDR1 is MNHNS and CDR2 is SASEGT in the germline V gene. CDR3 in amino acids: CASRARWGLESGDTQYF.

The gene calls are TRBV4-3 and TRBJ2-1; TCRdb reports TRBD2, a call that lacks DNA to check it against. The CDR3 length is 16 residues. Germline-derived CDR1 and CDR2 are LGHNA and YSLEER. This chain's CDR3 is CASSQDLAGAGNEQFF.

The chain carries TRBV2 and TRBJ2-4; TCRdb gives TRBD2 as the D gene, but with no DNA this cannot be confirmed. The CDR3 runs 15 residues. The germline V gene encodes CDR1 SNHLY and CDR2 FYNNEI. The CDR3 here is CATRYGTSLGNIQYF. Based on the CDR3 plus reference TRBV2 and TRBJ2-4, the full variable domain is EPEVTQTPSHQVTQMGQEVILRCVPISNHLYFYWYRQILGQKVEFLVSFYNNEISEKSEIFDDQFSVERPDGSNFTLKIRSTKLEDSAMYFCATRYGTSLGNIQYFGAGTRLSVL.

The chain recombines TRBV12-3 or TRBV12-4 with TRBJ2-1; checking the TCRdb D call of TRBD2 is not possible without DNA. The CDR3 loop spans 16 amino acids. This CDR3 reads CASSFGGGGPYNEQFF.

The V and J genes are TRBV12-3 or TRBV12-4 and TRBJ1-4; the TCRdb call, TRBD1, lacks DNA for checking. CDR3 length: 14 residues. The CDR3 spells CASSQGGRNEKLFF.